A single sample gave rise to the 9 T cell receptor beta chains below, sequenced in a study of blood T cell repertoires in COVID-19. Some clones are missing from TCRdb's copy, which holds only in-frame ones; the method was immunoSEQ multiplex PCR. The table has roughly 250,000 clones, 85% seen once; the top ten hold more than 6%. Sequenced material: peripheral blood. These receptor sequences come from an older woman with active or convalescent COVID-19.

The rearrangement joins TRBV7-8 to TRBJ1-3; possible D gene TRBD1, 6 bases. Germline V gives CDR1 SGHVS, CDR2 FQNEAQ. The CDR3 length is 17 residues. Trimming shortened V by 0 bases and J by 0 bases, and 12 bases separated the two germline ends. The CDR3 loop reads CASSLAAGVSSGNTIYF. In nucleotides, the CDR3 is TGTGCCAGCAGCTTAGCAGCAGGGGTGAGCTCTGGAAACACCATATATTTT.

This clone was detected ten times or more. The J gene is TRBJ1-2, the V gene TRBV4-1; D might be TRBD1 (6 bases). CDR3 length: 15 residues. V was cut by 0 bases and J by 8 bases, with 16 bases left in between. Per the germline V gene, CDR1 is MGHRA and CDR2 is YSYEKL. The CDR3 loop reads CASSQEFSQGWGYTF. The CDR3 nucleotides are TGCGCCAGCAGCCAAGAGTTTTCCCAGGGGTGGGGCTACACCTTC.

This chain joins TRBV28 and TRBJ1-6; 10 nucleotides align to TRBD1. Unmatched junction bases numbered 6, after V lost 6 bases and J lost 7 bases. Germline assignment: CDR1 MDHEN and CDR2 SYDVKM. This CDR3 region has 15 residues. The CDR3 here is CASSPRTGGNSPLHF. The CDR3 DNA is TGTGCCAGCAGCCCTCGGACAGGGGGGAATTCACCCCTCCACTTT.

The chain joins TRBV6-5 to TRBJ2-7; 8 bases are a match to TRBD1. CDR3 length: 15 residues. The V segment lost 8 bases and the J segment 2 bases; nucleotides outside the gene matches: 11. Germline CDR1 MNHEY, CDR2 SVGAGI. DNA for the CDR3: TGTGCCAGCTTCCAGGACAGGGTGACCCCCTACGAGCAGTACTTC. Translated, it gives CASFQDRVTPYEQYF.

V and J are TRBV3-1 (or the pseudogene TRBV3-2) and TRBJ2-3, with TRBD1 matching over 7 bases. The junction had 4 bases not matched to a gene; V was cut back by 0 bases and J by 1 base. This CDR3 spans 16 amino acids. Looked up from germline, CDR1 is LGHDT and CDR2 is YNNKEL (reference sequence). The CDR3 sequence is CASSQDLGQGTDTQYF. Written as DNA, the CDR3 is TGTGCCAGCAGCCAAGACCTTGGACAGGGCACAGATACGCAGTATTTT.

This clone occurred a few times. This chain uses TRBV9 with TRBJ1-1, with D unresolved. Trimming removed 1 base at V and 3 bases at J, with 10 bases between. In germline, CDR1 is SGDLS, CDR2 YYNGEE. The CDR3 sequence is 14 residues long. CDR3 nucleotide sequence: TGTGCCAGCAGCGTAATGTATCGAGACACTGAAGCTTTCTTT. This sequence encodes CASSVMYRDTEAFF.

V usage is TRBV28 and J usage is TRBJ2-3; 7 bases are a match to TRBD2. This CDR3 region has 16 residues. CDR1 and CDR2 (germline): MDHEN, SYDVKM. V shed 2 bases and J 0 bases; nucleotides not matched to a gene: 5. CDR3 loop: CASSLPQGGSTDTQYF. DNA for the CDR3: TGTGCCAGCAGTTTACCCCAGGGAGGGAGCACAGATACGCAGTATTTT.

The J gene is TRBJ1-2, the V gene TRBV2; maybe TRBD1 (6 bases). Trimming took off 7 bases at V and 4 bases at J, with 16 bases between the two ends. The CDR3 has 14 residues. Germline V gene lookup returns CDR1 SNHLY and CDR2 FYNNEI. The CDR3 sequence is CASTSDRSPYGYTF. The DNA for the CDR3 is TGTGCCAGCACTTCCGACAGGAGCCCCTATGGCTACACCTTC.

The V call is TRBV11-2, the J call TRBJ2-1, with 8 bases fitting TRBD1. V lost 2 bases to trimming and J lost 4 bases; unmatched junction nucleotides: 10. This CDR3 has 17 amino acids. Germline-derived CDR1 and CDR2 are SGHAT and FQNNGV. DNA for the CDR3: TGTGCCAGCAGCTTAACGACATTTGGACAGGGTTACAATGAGCAGTTCTTC. Its protein is CASSLTTFGQGYNEQFF.